The rows below give T cell receptor beta chains drawn from one sample of a study of T cell repertoires in cytomegalovirus infection. A single record per CDR3 protein comes from TCRdb applying MiXCR to the reads. Of more than 85,000 distinct CDR3 sequences detected, roughly 30% appear once; the ten largest clones hold roughly 81%. These receptors are not linked to any known antigen. Specimen: CD8+ T cells from cultured PBMCs, collected from culture after CMV antigen stimulation. The receptors come from a human donor in good health (CMV status not recorded). Some clones in this sample may be carry-over from other donors' samples. CDR3s include the opening cysteine and the closing phenylalanine or tryptophan. The D gene is left open where the match is weak. Clone size is stated in some rows and not others, as once, few, many or a class when expanded.

size | J | V | D | CDR3 | DNA
many | TRBJ2-7 | TRBV11-1 | TRBD2 | CASSSPLAETYEQYF | TGTGCCAGCAGCTCACCTCTAGCGGAAACCTACGAGCAGTACTTC
NA | TRBJ2-7 | TRBV19 | NA | CASSIGYEQYF | TGTGCCAGTAGTATAGGCTACGAGCAGTACTTC
few | TRBJ1-1 | TRBV27 | NA | CASIEEYVYPFSSEAFF | TGTGCCAGCATCGAGGAGTATGTCTACCCCTTTAGCTCTGAAGCTTTCTTT
NA | TRBJ2-2 | TRBV28 | NA | CASSLSGLATGELFF | TGTGCCAGCAGTTTATCGGGGCTTGCCACCGGGGAGCTGTTTTTT
NA | TRBJ2-1 | TRBV7-9 | TRBD2 | CASSLGGLAGGYNEQFF | TGTGCCAGCAGCTTAGGGGGACTAGCGGGGGGATACAATGAGCAGTTCTTC
few | TRBJ1-1 | TRBV2 | NA | CASSEQNTEAFF | TGTGCCAGCAGTGAACAGAACACTGAAGCTTTCTTT
many | TRBJ1-4 | TRBV6-6 | TRBD1 | CASSYLGTGDEKLFF | TGTGCCAGCAGTTACCTGGGGACAGGGGACGAAAAACTGTTTTTT
NA | TRBJ2-7 | TRBV28 | TRBD1 | CASSMAGQGIYYEQYF | TGTGCCAGCAGCATGGCCGGACAGGGGATTTACTACGAGCAGTACTTC
NA | TRBJ2-5 | TRBV20-1 | TRBD2 | CSARELAGLETQYF | TGCAGTGCTAGAGAGTTAGCGGGACTGGAGACCCAGTACTTC
NA | TRBJ2-7 | TRBV11-2 | TRBD2 | CASSLVLAGVPYEQYF | TGTGCCAGCAGCTTAGTTCTAGCGGGGGTACCCTACGAGCAGTACTTC
many | TRBJ1-2 | TRBV6-1 | TRBD1 | CASSLWTGDVDGYTF | TGTGCCAGCAGTCTGTGGACAGGGGATGTGGACGGCTACACCTTC
NA | TRBJ2-1 | TRBV7-8 | NA | CANSLGGNEQFF | TGTGCCAACAGCCTCGGCGGCAATGAGCAGTTCTTC
NA | TRBJ2-7 | TRBV5-1 | TRBD1 | CASSLEGQGNDEQYF | TGCGCCAGCAGCTTGGAGGGACAGGGAAATGACGAGCAGTACTTC
NA | TRBJ1-1 | TRBV5-5 | TRBD1 | CASSDGTDLTEAFF | TGTGCCAGCAGCGACGGGACAGATCTCACTGAAGCTTTCTTT
few | TRBJ2-3 | TRBV10-3 | NA | CAIGDADTQYF | TGTGCCATCGGAGACGCCGATACGCAGTATTTT
few | TRBJ2-1 | TRBV6-1 | NA | CASSEKSGLRVYGNEQFF | TGTGCCAGCAGTGAAAAATCAGGATTACGGGTATATGGCAATGAGCAGTTCTTC
NA | TRBJ2-1 | TRBV7-9 | TRBD2 | CASSPRVAGAPYNEQFF | TGTGCCAGCAGCCCCAGGGTAGCGGGGGCCCCCTACAATGAGCAGTTCTTC
NA | TRBJ2-7 | TRBV5-1 | TRBD1 | CASSPGQGRENYEQYF | TGCGCCAGCAGTCCGGGACAGGGACGAGAGAACTACGAGCAGTACTTC
once | TRBJ1-1 | TRBV6-5 | NA | CASSLEGHQNTEAFF | TGTGCCAGCTCCCTCGAGGGACACCAGAACACTGAAGCTTTCTTT
few | TRBJ2-3 | TRBV7-9 | NA | CASSFQARGGTDTQYF | TGTGCCAGCAGCTTTCAAGCCCGGGGTGGGACAGATACGCAGTATTTT
few | TRBJ2-1 | TRBV27 | TRBD2 | CASSILAGADPYNEQFF | TGTGCCAGCAGTATCCTAGCGGGGGCCGACCCTTACAATGAGCAGTTCTTC
NA | TRBJ2-3 | TRBV12-3/TRBV12-4 | NA | CASRGPAVADTQYF | TGTGCCAGCAGGGGCCCTGCGGTGGCAGATACGCAGTATTTT
many | TRBJ2-4 | TRBV7-9 | NA | CASSGGVQGKNIQYF | TGTGCCAGCAGCGGCGGGGTTCAGGGCAAAAACATTCAGTACTTC
many | TRBJ1-1 | TRBV10-3 | NA | CAISRENTEAFF | TGTGCCATCTCACGGGAGAACACTGAAGCTTTCTTT
once | TRBJ1-2 | TRBV9 | NA | CASSVWGYGNGYTF | TGTGCCAGCAGCGTGTGGGGGTACGGGAATGGCTACACCTTC
few | TRBJ2-1 | TRBV27 | TRBD2 | CASSQGIAGGTEQFF | TGTGCCAGCAGTCAAGGGATAGCGGGGGGAACTGAGCAGTTCTTC
NA | TRBJ1-2 | TRBV5-1 | NA | CPEEGVYGYTF | TGCCCAGAAGAGGGGGTCTATGGCTACACCTTC
many | TRBJ2-1 | TRBV7-9 | NA | CASSPRSTTNEQFF | TGTGCCAGCAGCCCTCGGTCTACTACCAATGAGCAGTTCTTC
few | TRBJ1-1 | TRBV19 | NA | CASSIPWEKAFF | TGTGCCAGTAGTATTCCCTGGGAGAAAGCTTTCTTT
few | TRBJ1-1 | TRBV11-3 | NA | CASSFAANTEAFF | TGTGCCAGCAGCTTCGCGGCAAACACTGAAGCTTTCTTT
NA | TRBJ2-5 | TRBV7-9 | NA | CASSLVQVAAQETQYF | TGTGCCAGCAGCTTAGTTCAGGTCGCAGCCCAAGAGACCCAGTACTTC
NA | TRBJ2-5 | TRBV7-9 | NA | CASSSPGHKGVDQETQYF | TGTGCCAGCAGCTCACCGGGACACAAGGGGGTTGACCAAGAGACCCAGTACTTC
few | TRBJ2-1 | TRBV4-1 | TRBD2 | CASSPILAPYGEQFF | TGCGCCAGCAGCCCTATACTAGCGCCGTACGGTGAGCAGTTCTTC
many | TRBJ2-5 | TRBV7-2 | NA | CASSLRAGRLRETQYF | TGTGCCAGCAGCTTACGGGCCGGCCGATTGCGTGAGACCCAGTACTTC
NA | TRBJ2-2 | TRBV12-3/TRBV12-4 | NA | CATKSTGAGDTGELFF | TGTGCCACCAAGAGTACAGGGGCGGGAGACACCGGGGAGCTGTTTTTT
NA | TRBJ2-1 | TRBV3-1 | TRBD2 | CASSQEYGGYNEQFF | TGTGCCAGCAGCCAAGAGTACGGGGGGTACAATGAGCAGTTCTTC
NA | TRBJ2-1 | TRBV13 | NA | CASSLGRTTYNEQFF | TGTGCCAGCAGCTTGGGCAGGACTACTTACAATGAGCAGTTCTTC
few | TRBJ2-5 | TRBV7-9 | NA | CASSFSGAAETQYF | TGTGCCAGCAGCTTTTCGGGGGCCGCCGAGACCCAGTACTTC
few | TRBJ1-2 | TRBV6-1 | NA | CASSELGANGYTF | TGTGCCAGCAGTGAACTGGGGGCCAATGGCTACACCTTC
many | TRBJ2-7 | TRBV7-9 | NA | CASSKPGSAGEQYF | TGTGCCAGCTCGAAGCCGGGCAGCGCGGGGGAGCAGTACTTC
NA | TRBJ2-3 | TRBV6-1 | NA | CASSYPPETQYF | TGTGCCAGCAGTTACCCCCCGGAGACGCAGTATTTT
NA | TRBJ2-5 | TRBV12-3/TRBV12-4 | NA | CASSTRETQYF | TGTGCCAGCAGTACCAGGGAGACCCAGTACTTC